What follows describes a single T cell receptor (beta chain). Its antigen is currently unknown. TCRdb recomputed calls from the RT-PCR reads with MiXCR, one row per CDR3 protein. Of under 200,000 distinct CDR3 sequences detected, about 11% appear once; the ten largest clones hold approximately 35%. This sample stems from a study of response to subunit inactivated influenza vaccine. The study, taken as a whole, reports: Authors suggested each seasonal flu vaccination may recruit only limited numbers of new T cells.

CDR1 is SGHVS and CDR2 is FQNEAQ in the germline V gene. With V trimmed by 4 bases and J by 2 bases, 8 bases remained unmatched. This CDR3 region has 16 residues. The clonotype comes from a man aged 50 to 75 who received an inactivated influenza vaccine. The rearrangement links TRBV7-8 to TRBJ2-7; 10 bases match TRBD1. Specimen: CD8+ T cells sorted from PBMCs, collected 23 to 25 months after vaccination. The CDR3 reads CASSSWTGGVTYEQYF. CDR3 DNA sequence: TGTGCCAGCAGCTCGTGGACAGGGGGGGTAACCTACGAGCAGTACTTC.